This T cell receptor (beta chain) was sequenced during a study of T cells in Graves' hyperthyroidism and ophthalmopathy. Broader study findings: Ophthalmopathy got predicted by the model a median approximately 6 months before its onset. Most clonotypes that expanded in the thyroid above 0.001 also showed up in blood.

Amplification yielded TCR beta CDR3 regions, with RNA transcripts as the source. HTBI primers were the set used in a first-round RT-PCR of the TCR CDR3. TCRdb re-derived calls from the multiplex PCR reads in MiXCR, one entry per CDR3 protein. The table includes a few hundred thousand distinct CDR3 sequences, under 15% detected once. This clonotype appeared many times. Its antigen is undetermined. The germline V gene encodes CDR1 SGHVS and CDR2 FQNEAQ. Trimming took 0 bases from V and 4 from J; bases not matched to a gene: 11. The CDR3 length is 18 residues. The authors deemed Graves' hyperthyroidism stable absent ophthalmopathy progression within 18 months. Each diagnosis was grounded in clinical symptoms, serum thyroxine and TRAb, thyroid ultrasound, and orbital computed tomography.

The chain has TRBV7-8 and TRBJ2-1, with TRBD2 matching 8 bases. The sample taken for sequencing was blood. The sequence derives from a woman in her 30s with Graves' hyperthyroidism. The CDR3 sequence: CASSLAFSGGPYYNEQFF. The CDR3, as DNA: TGTGCCAGCAGCTTAGCGTTCTCGGGAGGGCCTTATTACAATGAGCAGTTCTTC.